This entry features one T cell receptor (beta chain) sequence. The antigen remains unidentified. This CDR3 contains 15 residues. Germline loops: CDR1 MNHNY, CDR2 SVGAGI (reference sequence). V shed 7 bases and J shed 2 bases, with 17 bases lying between them. This PCR relied on a set of 60 Vbeta primers and 13 Jbeta primers. Using immunoSEQ multiplex PCR, the repertoire was profiled, and TCRdb retains in-frame clones only, with some absent. The data show fewer than 150,000 clones, under 80% seen once. This sample is drawn from a study of cytomegalovirus exposure and HLA in healthy donors. Points from the study as a whole: It was only CMV serostatus that was available as immune exposure information. The likely origin of a cluster of highly shared sequence variants was a sequencing artifact. In a later analysis, HLA-associated beta chains showed higher expansion and lower generation probabilities than comparable chains. The study assumed roughly uniform donor sequencing depth for presence/absence analyses.

This sequence joins TRBV6-6 and TRBJ1-1; possibly TRBD1 for D (5 bases). The clonotype originates from a male donor in good health and CMV-seronegative. Sample: PBMCs. CDR3 region: CASIFPGGANTEAFF. DNA for the CDR3: TGTGCCAGCATTTTCCCTGGAGGGGCAAACACTGAAGCTTTCTTT.